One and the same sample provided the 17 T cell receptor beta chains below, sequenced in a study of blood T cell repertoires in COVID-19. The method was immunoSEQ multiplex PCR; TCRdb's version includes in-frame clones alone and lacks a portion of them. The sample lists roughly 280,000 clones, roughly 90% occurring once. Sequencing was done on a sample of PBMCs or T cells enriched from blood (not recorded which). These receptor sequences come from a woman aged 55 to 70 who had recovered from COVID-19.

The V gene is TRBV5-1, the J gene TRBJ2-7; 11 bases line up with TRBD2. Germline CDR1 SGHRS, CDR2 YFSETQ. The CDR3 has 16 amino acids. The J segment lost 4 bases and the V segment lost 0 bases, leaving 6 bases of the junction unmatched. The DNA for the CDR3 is TGCGCCAGCAGCTTGGGACTAGCGGGGTTCACGTACGAGCAGTACTTC. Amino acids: CASSLGLAGFTYEQYF. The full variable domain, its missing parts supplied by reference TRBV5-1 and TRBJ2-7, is KAGVTQTPRYLIKTRGQQVTLSCSPISGHRSVSWYQQTPGQGLQFLFEYFSETQRNKGNFPGRFSGRQFSNSRSEMNVSTLELGDSALYLCASSLGLAGFTYEQYFGPGTRLTVT.

CDR3 DNA sequence: TGTGCCAGTAGCAACCCCGGGGTCCTCTACAATGAGCAGTTCTTC. As protein: CASSNPGVLYNEQFF. The chain couples TRBV19 to TRBJ2-1; maybe TRBD2 (5 bases). CDR3 length: 15 residues. CDR1 and CDR2 (germline): LNHDA, SQIVND (reference sequence). Trimming took off 6 bases at V and 3 bases at J, with 15 bases between the two ends.

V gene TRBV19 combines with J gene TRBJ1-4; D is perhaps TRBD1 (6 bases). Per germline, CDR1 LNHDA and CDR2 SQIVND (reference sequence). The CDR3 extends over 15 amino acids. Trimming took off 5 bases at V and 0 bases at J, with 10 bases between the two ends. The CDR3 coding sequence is TGTGCCAGTAGTTCAAGACAGGCAACTAATGAAAAACTGTTTTTT. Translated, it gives CASSSRQATNEKLFF.

The CDR3 DNA reads as TGTGCCTGGAGTCGGGACAGGGGAGAGGAAAAACTGTTTTTT. Protein: CAWSRDRGEEKLFF. This chain connects TRBV30 to TRBJ1-4; 10 positions match TRBD1. The CDR3 is 14 residues long. The junction had 5 bases not matched to a gene; V was cut back by 2 bases and J by 8 bases. Germline CDR1 reads GTSNPN; CDR2 reads SVGIG (reference sequence).

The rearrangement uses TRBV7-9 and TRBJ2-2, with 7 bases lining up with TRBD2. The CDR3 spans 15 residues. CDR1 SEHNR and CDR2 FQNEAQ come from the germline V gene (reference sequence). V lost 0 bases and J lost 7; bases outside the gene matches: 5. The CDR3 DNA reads TGTGCCAGCAGCTTAGCGGGAGGGCCTATCGGGGAGCTGTTTTTT. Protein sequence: CASSLAGGPIGELFF.

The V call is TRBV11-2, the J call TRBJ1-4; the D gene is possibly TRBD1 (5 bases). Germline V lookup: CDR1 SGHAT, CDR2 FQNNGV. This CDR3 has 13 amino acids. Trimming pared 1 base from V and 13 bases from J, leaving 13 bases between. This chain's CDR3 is CASSLAGEGGLFF. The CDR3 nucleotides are TGTGCCAGCAGCTTAGCGGGGGAGGGCGGACTGTTTTTT.

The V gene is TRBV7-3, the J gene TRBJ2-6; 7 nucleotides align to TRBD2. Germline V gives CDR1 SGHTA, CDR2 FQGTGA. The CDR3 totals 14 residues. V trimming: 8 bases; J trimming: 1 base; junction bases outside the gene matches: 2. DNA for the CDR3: TGTGCCAGCGGGGGAGGGTCTGGGGCCAACGTCCTGACTTTC. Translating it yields CASGGGSGANVLTF.

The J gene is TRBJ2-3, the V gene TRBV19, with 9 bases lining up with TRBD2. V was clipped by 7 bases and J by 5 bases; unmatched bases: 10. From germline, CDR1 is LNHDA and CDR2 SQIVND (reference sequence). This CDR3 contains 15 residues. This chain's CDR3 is CASTYSGGARDTQYF. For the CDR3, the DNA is TGTGCCAGTACCTATAGCGGGGGAGCCAGAGATACGCAGTATTTT.

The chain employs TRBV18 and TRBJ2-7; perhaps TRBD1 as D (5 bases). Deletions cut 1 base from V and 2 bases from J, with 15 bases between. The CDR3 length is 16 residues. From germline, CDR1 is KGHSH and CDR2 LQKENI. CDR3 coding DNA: TGTGCCAGCTCACCACGTGAAGGGGCCGCGCCCTACGAGCAGTACTTC. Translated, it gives CASSPREGAAPYEQYF.

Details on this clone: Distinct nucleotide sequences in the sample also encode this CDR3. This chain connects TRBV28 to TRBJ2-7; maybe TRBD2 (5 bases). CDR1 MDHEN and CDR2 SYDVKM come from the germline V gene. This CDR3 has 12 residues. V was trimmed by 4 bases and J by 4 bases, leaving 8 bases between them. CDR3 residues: CASSSPGYEQYF. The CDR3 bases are TGTGCCAGCAGTTCCCCGGGGTACGAGCAGTACTTC.

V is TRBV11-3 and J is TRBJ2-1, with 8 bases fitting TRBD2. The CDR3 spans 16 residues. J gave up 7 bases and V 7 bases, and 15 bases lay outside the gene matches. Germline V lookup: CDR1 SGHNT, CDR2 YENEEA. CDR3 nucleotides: TGTGCCAGCACTTCCCCGCCAGCGGGAGCGGGTAATGAGCAGTTCTTC. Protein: CASTSPPAGAGNEQFF. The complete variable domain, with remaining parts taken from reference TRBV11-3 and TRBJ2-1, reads EAGVVQSPRYKIIEKKQPVAFWCNPISGHNTLYWYLQNLGQGPELLIRYENEEAVDDSQLPKDRFSAERLKGVDSTLKIQPAELGDSAVYLCASTSPPAGAGNEQFFGPGTRLTVL.

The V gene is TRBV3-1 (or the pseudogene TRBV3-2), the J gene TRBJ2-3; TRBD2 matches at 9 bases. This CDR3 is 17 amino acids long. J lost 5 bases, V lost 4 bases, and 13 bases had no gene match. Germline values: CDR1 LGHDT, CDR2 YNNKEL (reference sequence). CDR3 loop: CASSRPLGGGAKDTQYF. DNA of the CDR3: TGTGCCAGCAGCCGACCCTTGGGCGGGGGGGCGAAAGATACGCAGTATTTT.

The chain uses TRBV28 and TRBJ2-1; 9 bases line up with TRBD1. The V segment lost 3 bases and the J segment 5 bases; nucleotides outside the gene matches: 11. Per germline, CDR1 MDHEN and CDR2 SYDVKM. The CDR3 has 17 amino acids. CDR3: CASSFFPGTGINNEQFF. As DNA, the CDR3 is TGTGCCAGCAGTTTCTTCCCTGGGACAGGGATTAACAATGAGCAGTTCTTC. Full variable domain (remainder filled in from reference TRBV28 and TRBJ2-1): DVKVTQSSRYLVKRTGEKVFLECVQDMDHENMFWYRQDPGLGLRLIYFSYDVKMKEKGDIPEGYSVSREKKERFSLILESASTNQTSMYLCASSFFPGTGINNEQFFGPGTRLTVL.

For the CDR3, the DNA is TGTGCCTGGAGTCCCGGGACAGTCCAAGAGACCCAGTACTTC. This codes for CAWSPGTVQETQYF. J is TRBJ2-5 and V is TRBV30; 7 bases line up with TRBD1. The CDR3 sequence is 14 residues long. The germline gives CDR1 GTSNPN, CDR2 SVGIG (reference sequence). J gave up 1 base and V 2 bases, and 4 bases lay outside the gene matches.

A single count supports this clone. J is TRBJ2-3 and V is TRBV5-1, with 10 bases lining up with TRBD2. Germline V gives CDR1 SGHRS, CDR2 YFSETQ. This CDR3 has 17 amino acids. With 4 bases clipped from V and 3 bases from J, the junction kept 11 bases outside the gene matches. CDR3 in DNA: TGCGCCAGCAGCCCCCGGACAGCGGGAGGGCGGACAGATACGCAGTATTTT. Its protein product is CASSPRTAGGRTDTQYF.

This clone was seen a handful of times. The CDR3 DNA sequence: TGCAGCGTGAGAGAGCCCAACTATGGCTACACCTTC. Residues: CSVREPNYGYTF. The chain couples TRBV29-1 to TRBJ1-2; no reliable D call. The V end lost 6 bases, the J end lost 2 bases, and 10 bases lay between the germline ends. Per the germline V gene, CDR1 is SQVTM and CDR2 is ANQGSEA. This CDR3 has 12 amino acids.

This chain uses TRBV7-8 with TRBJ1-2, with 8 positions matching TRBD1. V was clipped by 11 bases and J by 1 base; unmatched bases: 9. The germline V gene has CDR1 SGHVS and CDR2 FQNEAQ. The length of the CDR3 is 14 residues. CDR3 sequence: CAGRDRIVNYGYTF. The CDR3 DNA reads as TGTGCCGGTCGGGACAGGATTGTTAACTATGGCTACACCTTC.